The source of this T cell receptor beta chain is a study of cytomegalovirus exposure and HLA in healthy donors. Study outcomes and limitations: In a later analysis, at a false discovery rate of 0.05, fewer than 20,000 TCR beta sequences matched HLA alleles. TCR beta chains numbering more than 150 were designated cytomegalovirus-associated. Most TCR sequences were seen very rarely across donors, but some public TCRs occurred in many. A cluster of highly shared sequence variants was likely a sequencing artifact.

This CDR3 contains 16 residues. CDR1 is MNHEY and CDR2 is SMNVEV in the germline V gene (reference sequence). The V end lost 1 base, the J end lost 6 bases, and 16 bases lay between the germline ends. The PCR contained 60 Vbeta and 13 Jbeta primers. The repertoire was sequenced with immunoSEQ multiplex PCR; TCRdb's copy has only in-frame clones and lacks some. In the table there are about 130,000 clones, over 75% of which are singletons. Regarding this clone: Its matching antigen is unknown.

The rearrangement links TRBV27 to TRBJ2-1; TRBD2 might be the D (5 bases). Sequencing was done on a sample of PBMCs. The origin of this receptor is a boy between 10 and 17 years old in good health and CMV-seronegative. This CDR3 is CASSLFAGKGGNEQFF. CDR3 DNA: TGTGCCAGCAGTTTATTTGCCGGGAAAGGCGGCAATGAGCAGTTCTTC.